This T cell receptor (beta chain) was recovered during a study of blood T cell repertoires in COVID-19. Participants' own reports of clinical history determined their cohort assignment. The germline CDR1 and CDR2 sequences are SNHLY and FYNNEI. The CDR3 sequence is 13 residues long. J gave up 6 bases and V 6 bases, and 6 bases lay outside the gene matches. Original processing notes: Amplification of reference gene primers was used by the study to estimate nucleated cell counts. The protocol was immunoSEQ multiplex PCR, while the TCRdb copy is restricted to in-frame clones and leaves out a portion. V, J and clone size are taken as reported in that table, and D and trimming were inferred from the DNA itself. The sample contains under 250,000 clones, 75% to 85% of which appear only once.

The clonotype originates from a woman aged 50 to 60 with acute COVID-19. The rearrangement uses TRBV2 and TRBJ1-2; the match to TRBD1 covers 8 bases. Sequenced material: PBMCs or T cells enriched from blood (not recorded which). In nucleotides, the CDR3 is TGTGCCAGCAGGCCGGACAGGGCCGATGGCTACACCTTC. Translation: CASRPDRADGYTF.